The 28 T cell receptor gamma chains reported below all come from one sample, sequenced in a study of γδ T cells in repeated Plasmodium falciparum infection. Gammadelta T cells were flow-sorted from PBMC into Vgamma9/Vdelta2+ and Vdelta2-negative populations for bulk analysis. TCRdb re-called clones from the multiplex PCR reads via CATT. This table holds about 30,000 gamma-chain clones, almost 1.5% found once. Source material: gamma-delta T cells from blood. Receptors were obtained from a pool of human donors (malaria-infected and uninfected, not separated).

Worth noting for this clone: The TCRdb protein, from a much larger clone, departs from this DNA's translation at residue 15, likely by read error; the protein shown derives from the DNA. The J gene is uncalled and the V gene is TRGV8. The CDR3 spans 17 residues. Germline CDR1 reads VENAVY; CDR2 reads YDSYNSRV. The CDR3 reads CATWDRRHGSSDWIRTF. The DNA of the CDR3 is TGTGCCACCTGGGATAGGCGCCACGGGAGTAGTGATTGGATCAGGACGTTT.

Concerning this clone: This likely reflects a read error, since a far larger clone is one base away. This sample includes further DNA sequences coding for the same CDR3. The chain couples TRGV2 to TRGJ1 or TRGJ2. The J gene is absent in TCRdb and was assigned here via DNA matching to germline. With 1 base clipped from V and 6 bases from J, the junction kept 6 bases outside the gene matches. In germline, CDR1 is EGSNGY, CDR2 YDSYNSKV. CDR3 length: 13 amino acids. The CDR3 region has the DNA TGTGCCACCTGGGACGGACAAAGTTATAAGAAACTCTTT. This sequence encodes CATWDGQSYKKLF.

With respect to this clone: A far larger clone differs by one base, so this is likely a read error. This specimen includes other DNA sequences encoding the same CDR3. V and J are TRGV9 and TRGJP. TCRdb records no J gene; here it was assigned by comparing the DNA to germline. The CDR3 length is 18 residues. Germline CDR1 GITISATS, CDR2 ISYDGTV (reference sequence). V lost 4 bases to trimming and J lost 4 bases; unmatched junction nucleotides: 10. The CDR3 sequence is CALWEVQPQELGKKIKVF. The CDR3 DNA is TGTGCCTTGTGGGAAGTGCAGCCCCAAGAGTTGGGCAAAAAAATCAAGGTATTT.

This clone occurred many times. The chain recombines TRGV5 with TRGJ1 or TRGJ2. Germline V CDR1 and CDR2: VINAFY, YDVSNSKD. The CDR3 runs to 13 residues. After removal of 0 bases from V and 4 bases from J, the junction contained 3 bases not matched to a gene. The CDR3 DNA reads as TGTGCCACCTGGGACAGGCTGTATTATAAGAAACTCTTT. Its protein product is CATWDRLYYKKLF.

In this sample, this clone turned up a few times. A much larger clone differs from this one at a single base, so this may be a read error. Other DNA sequences in the same sample also yield this CDR3. The V gene is TRGV9, the J gene TRGJP. Here the J gene was assigned by germline matching of the DNA, as TCRdb has none. CDR3 length equals 18 residues. Germline CDR1 is GITISATS and CDR2 is ISYDGTV (reference sequence). The trim removed 2 bases at V and 11 bases at J, leaving 15 bases unmatched. The CDR3 here is CALWEDNKGELGKKIKVF. The CDR3 DNA reads as TGTGCCTTGTGGGAGGACAACAAGGGGGAGCTGGGCAAAAAAATCAAGGTATTT.

On this clone: TCRdb pairs this DNA with a much larger clone's protein that differs at residue 4, likely a read error; the protein shown was translated from the DNA. The rearrangement uses TRGV8 and TRGJ1 or TRGJ2. TCRdb offers no J gene call, so here the DNA was matched to germline to obtain one. The germline CDR1 and CDR2 sequences are VENAVY and YDSYNSRV. The CDR3 has 13 amino acids. V was clipped by 9 bases and J by 0 bases; unmatched bases: 8. CDR3 sequence reads: CATRPKNYYKKLF. CDR3 DNA sequence: TGTGCCACCCGGCCCAAGAATTATTATAAGAAACTCTTT.

A remark on this clone: TCRdb records a much larger clone's protein for this DNA, with a difference at residue 12 that likely arises from a read error; the protein given is the translation of the DNA. The V gene call reads TRGV4; no J gene was called. Per germline, CDR1 EGSTGY and CDR2 YDSYTSSV. The CDR3 covers 14 residues. The CDR3 region is CATWDPPDYYKELF. CDR3 nucleotide sequence: TGTGCCACCTGGGACCCTCCCGATTATTATAAGGAACTCTTT.

This clone turned up a few times. The protein given by TCRdb reflects a much larger clone and differs at residue 9 from this DNA's translation, likely from a read error; the protein shown is the DNA's translation. The rearrangement links TRGV8 to TRGJ1 or TRGJ2. The germline gives CDR1 VENAVY, CDR2 YDSYNSRV. V lost 1 base and J lost 6; bases outside the gene matches: 9. The CDR3 sequence is 14 residues long. CDR3 protein: CATWDSPHCYKKLF. The CDR3 nucleotides are TGTGCCACCTGGGATAGCCCGCATTGTTATAAGAAACTCTTT.

This clone was observed a handful of times. Translating this DNA gives a protein that differs at residue 4 from the TCRdb one, which belongs to a much larger clone; a read error is likely, and the protein shown is this translation. Other DNA sequences of this sample code for an identical CDR3. The chain recombines TRGV4 with TRGJ1 or TRGJ2. TCRdb lists no J gene, so it was determined here by aligning the DNA to germline. Germline CDR1 and CDR2: EGSTGY and YDSYTSSV. The CDR3 extends over 9 amino acids. The CDR3 nucleotides read TGTGCCACCAGGGATGTGAAACTCTTT. Its protein product is CATRDVKLF.

This clone was detected a few times. The protein TCRdb lists belongs to a much larger clone and differs from this DNA's translation at residue 4, which points to a read error; the protein shown is made from the DNA. This chain links TRGV3 with TRGJP2. TCRdb is silent on the J gene; assignment here came from matching the DNA to germline. The CDR3 totals 14 residues. CDR1 is VTNTFY and CDR2 is YDVSTARD in the germline V gene (reference sequence). In DNA form, the CDR3 reads TGTGCCACCCGGGACTATTTTAGTGATTGGATCAAGACGTTT. Translation gives CATRDYFSDWIKTF.

To note about this clone: This probably arose from a read error, given a far larger clone one base away. Other DNA sequences of this sample code for an identical CDR3. The J segment was not called; the V segment is TRGV5. This CDR3 has 13 residues. Germline V CDR1 and CDR2: VINAFY, YDVSNSKD. The CDR3 is CATWGREVYKKLF. CDR3 DNA: TGTGCCACCTGGGGGCGTGAGGTGTATAAGAAGCTCTTT.

This clone was detected only a few times. TCRdb's protein for this DNA is that of a much larger clone and differs from the translation at residue 5, likely a read error; the protein shown is the DNA translation. V and J are TRGV8 and TRGJP1. TCRdb is silent on the J gene; assignment here came from matching the DNA to germline. With 5 bases clipped from V and 8 bases from J, the junction kept 8 bases outside the gene matches. The CDR3 runs to 13 residues. In germline, CDR1 is VENAVY, CDR2 YDSYNSRV. CDR3 coding DNA: TGTGCCACCTGGGGTAGCCCCGGTTGGTTCAAGATATTT. Translating it yields CATWGSPGWFKIF.

A word on this clone: A read error is likely here: a far larger clone is one base away. The same CDR3 also results from other DNA sequences found in this sample. No J gene was named, though the V gene is TRGV9. This CDR3 contains 13 residues. CDR1 GITISATS and CDR2 ISYDGTV come from the germline V gene (reference sequence). The CDR3 protein is CALWEVRGYKKLF. Written as DNA, the CDR3 is TGTGCCTTGTGGGAGGTGCGAGGGTATAAGAAGCTCTTT.

This clone was observed many times. This rearrangement joins TRGV9 to TRGJP. J lost 6 bases, V lost 0 bases, and 11 bases had no gene match. The CDR3 is made up of 19 amino acids. Germline V gene sequence: CDR1 GITISATS, CDR2 ISYDGTV (reference sequence). The CDR3 region is CALWEVHNRPELGKKIKVF. The CDR3 DNA sequence: TGTGCCTTGTGGGAGGTGCACAACAGGCCAGAGTTGGGCAAAAAAATCAAGGTATTT.

The sample holds a few counts of this clone. TCRdb attributes to this sequence the protein of a much larger clone, which differs from the DNA translation at residue 11; a read error is likely, and the protein displayed is translated from the DNA. The V gene call is TRGV4, and the J gene call is absent. This CDR3 is built from 13 residues. Germline loops: CDR1 EGSTGY, CDR2 YDSYTSSV. The CDR3, as DNA: TGTGCCACCTGGGATTTAGGATTTTATAAGAATCTCTTT. Protein product: CATWDLGFYKNLF.

This clone occurred a few times. No call exists for the J gene, whereas the V gene is TRGV9. This CDR3 is 10 amino acids long. Germline assignment: CDR1 GITISATS and CDR2 ISYDGTV (reference sequence). CDR3: CALGRILELF. CDR3 nucleotides: TGTGCCTTGGGGAGGATCCTTGAACTCTTT.

Points on this clone: This sequence is one base from a far larger clone and is likely a read error. Distinct nucleotide sequences in the sample also encode this CDR3. The chain links TRGV5 to TRGJ1 or TRGJ2. The J gene, left out of TCRdb, was set here by checking the DNA against germline. The length of the CDR3 is 12 residues. The germline V gene encodes CDR1 VINAFY and CDR2 YDVSNSKD. The CDR3, as DNA: TGTGCTACCTGGGACAGTGCCTATAAGAAACTCTTT. The encoded protein is CATWDSAYKKLF.

At least ten counts were recorded for this clone. The protein that TCRdb holds for this DNA derives from a much larger clone and differs from the translated DNA at residue 8, which likely indicates a read error; the protein shown here is translated from the DNA. V is TRGV9 and J is TRGJ1 or TRGJ2. Germline V gene data show CDR1 as GITISATS and CDR2 as ISYDGTV (reference sequence). The CDR3 is 12 amino acids. V was pared by 0 bases and J by 9 bases, with 5 bases of the junction left unmatched. The CDR3 DNA is TGTGCCTTGTGGGAGGTGGAGCGTAAGAAACTCTTT. This gives the protein CALWEVERKKLF.

This clone was recorded at least ten times. TCRdb's protein for this DNA is that of a much larger clone and differs from the translation at residue 7, likely a read error; the protein shown is the DNA translation. J is TRGJP and V is TRGV9. Here the J gene was assigned by germline matching of the DNA, as TCRdb has none. CDR3 length: 17 residues. Germline loops: CDR1 GITISATS, CDR2 ISYDGTV (reference sequence). With V trimmed by 0 bases and J by 9 bases, 8 bases remained unmatched. The CDR3 is CALWEVSVGLGKKIKVF. DNA for the CDR3: TGTGCCTTGTGGGAGGTGTCGGTAGGGTTGGGCAAAAAAATCAAGGTATTT.

This clone was observed a handful of times. TCRdb lists the protein of a much larger clone for this DNA, which differs at residue 7, so this is likely a read error; the protein given here is translated from the DNA itself. The J gene is TRGJ1 or TRGJ2, the V gene TRGV4. Here the J gene came from matching the DNA to germline, since TCRdb omits it. The junction had 6 bases not matched to a gene; V was cut back by 4 bases and J by 3 bases. Germline V gene data show CDR1 as EGSTGY and CDR2 as YDSYTSSV. The CDR3 contains 13 residues. Written as DNA, the CDR3 is TGTGCCACCTGGGACCTACGTTATTATAAGAAACTCTTT. Translating it yields CATWDLRYYKKLF.

This clone was found many times. This DNA translates differently at residue 5 from the TCRdb protein, which is that of a much larger clone; a read error is likely, and the protein shown is the DNA's own translation. Other DNA sequences in the same sample also yield this CDR3. V usage is TRGV9 and J usage is TRGJP. The J gene, left out of TCRdb, was set here by checking the DNA against germline. Germline-derived CDR1 and CDR2 are GITISATS and ISYDGTV (reference sequence). The CDR3 contains 17 residues. V lost 5 bases to trimming and J lost 4 bases; unmatched junction nucleotides: 8. The CDR3 here is CALWGVSQELGKKIKVF. The DNA of the CDR3 is TGTGCCTTGTGGGGGGTATCCCAAGAGTTGGGCAAAAAAATCAAGGTATTT.

The table lists this clone with a few counts. For this DNA, TCRdb reports the protein of a much larger clone, which diverges at residue 4, most likely from a read error; the protein presented here is translated directly from the DNA. V gene TRGV9 combines with J gene TRGJ1 or TRGJ2. Because TCRdb records no J gene, it was assigned here through a match of the DNA to germline. Germline V CDR1 and CDR2: GITISATS, ISYDGTV (reference sequence). The CDR3 totals 12 residues. CDR3 nucleotide sequence: TGTGCCTTGAGGGAGCCCCGAGTGAAGAAACTCTTT. Its protein is CALREPRVKKLF.

With regard to this clone: TCRdb's protein, taken from a much larger clone, differs from this DNA's translation at residue 5, likely owing to a read error; the protein displayed comes from the DNA. This CDR3 reads CALWVPDGYKKLF. The CDR3, as DNA: TGTGCCTTGTGGGTGCCCGACGGTTATAAGAAACTCTTT. The chain employs TRGV9 and TRGJ1 or TRGJ2. Germline values: CDR1 GITISATS, CDR2 ISYDGTV (reference sequence). CDR3 length: 13 amino acids. Trimming took 5 bases from V and 6 from J; bases not matched to a gene: 10.

This clone was seen at least ten times. TCRdb's protein for this DNA is that of a much larger clone and differs from the translation at residue 7, likely a read error; the protein shown is the DNA translation. The V gene is TRGV9, but the J gene lacks a call. CDR1 and CDR2 from the germline V gene are GITISATS and ISYDGTV (reference sequence). The CDR3 covers 12 residues. The CDR3 reads CALWEPKPGKLF. The CDR3 bases are TGTGCCTTGTGGGAGCCCAAACCAGGAAAACTCTTT.

A remark on this clone: TCRdb lists the protein of a much larger clone for this DNA, which differs at residue 6, so this is likely a read error; the protein given here is translated from the DNA itself. The chain joins TRGV4 to TRGJ1 or TRGJ2. Because TCRdb records no J gene, it was assigned here through a match of the DNA to germline. V lost 0 bases to trimming and J lost 8 bases; unmatched junction nucleotides: 10. The CDR3 totals 14 residues. Germline V gene sequence: CDR1 EGSTGY, CDR2 YDSYTSSV. CDR3 in DNA: TGTGCCACCTGGGATGGGGAGGGAGGAAATAAGAAACTCTTT. This gives the protein CATWDGEGGNKKLF.

This clone was picked up many times. A far more abundant clone sits one base away, making this likely a read error. The chain carries TRGV9 and TRGJP. The CDR3 has 19 residues. Germline values: CDR1 GITISATS, CDR2 ISYDGTV (reference sequence). In nucleotides, the CDR3 is TGTGCCTTGTGGGAGGCCATCTCTTCCTCGCAGTTGGGCAAAAAAATCGAGGTATTT. Translated, it gives CALWEAISSSQLGKKIEVF.

By share, this clone counts as medium-sized. This specimen includes other DNA sequences encoding the same CDR3. The chain joins TRGV5 to TRGJ1 or TRGJ2. The CDR3 contains 13 residues. With 0 bases clipped from V and 6 bases from J, the junction kept 5 bases outside the gene matches. Germline V CDR1 and CDR2: VINAFY, YDVSNSKD. The CDR3 spells CATWDRCCYKKLF. The CDR3 DNA is TGTGCCACCTGGGACAGGTGTTGTTATAAGAAACTCTTT.

For this clone: The protein given by TCRdb reflects a much larger clone and differs at residue 8 from this DNA's translation, likely from a read error; the protein shown is the DNA's translation. The J gene is TRGJ1 or TRGJ2, the V gene TRGV9. The J gene, absent from TCRdb, was called here by matching the DNA to germline. The germline CDR1 and CDR2 sequences are GITISATS and ISYDGTV (reference sequence). Unmatched junction bases numbered 10, after V lost 5 bases and J lost 6 bases. This CDR3 region has 13 residues. The CDR3: CALWGTSGYKKLF. In DNA, the CDR3 is TGTGCCTTGTGGGGGACTTCCGGTTATAAGAAACTCTTT.